Sequencing of this T cell receptor beta chain was carried out in a study of blood T cell repertoires in COVID-19. About the study: Acute-phase and convalescent COVID-19 samples originated in the United States, Italy and Spain. Sample material is recorded as cDNA or gDNA derived from T cells, B-cell-depleted T cells, or PBMCs.

V was clipped by 0 bases and J by 1 base, with 5 bases between them. The germline V gene encodes CDR1 KGHDR and CDR2 SFDVKD. The CDR3 contains 15 residues. Here immunoSEQ multiplex PCR was the method, and the copy in TCRdb shows in-frame clones only, minus some. This sample has 70,000 to 90,000 clones, with roughly 90% found just once. This rearrangement joins TRBV24-1 to TRBJ2-2; perhaps TRBD1 as D (5 bases). The sequence was collected from a man aged 50 to 59 with acute or convalescent COVID-19. The sample taken for sequencing was peripheral blood. The CDR3 loop is CATSDLTGNTGELFF. The CDR3 bases are TGTGCCACCAGTGATTTGACAGGGAACACCGGGGAGCTGTTTTTT.